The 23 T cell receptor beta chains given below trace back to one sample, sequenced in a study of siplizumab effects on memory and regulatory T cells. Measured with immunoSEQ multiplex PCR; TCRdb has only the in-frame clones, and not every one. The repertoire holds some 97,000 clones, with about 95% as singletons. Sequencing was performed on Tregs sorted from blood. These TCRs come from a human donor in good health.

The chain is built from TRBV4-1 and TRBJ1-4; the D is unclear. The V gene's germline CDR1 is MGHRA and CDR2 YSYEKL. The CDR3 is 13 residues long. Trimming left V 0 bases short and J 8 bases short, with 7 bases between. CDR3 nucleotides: TGCGCCAGCAGCCAAGACGTCGGGGAAAAACTGTTTTTT. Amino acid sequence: CASSQDVGEKLFF.

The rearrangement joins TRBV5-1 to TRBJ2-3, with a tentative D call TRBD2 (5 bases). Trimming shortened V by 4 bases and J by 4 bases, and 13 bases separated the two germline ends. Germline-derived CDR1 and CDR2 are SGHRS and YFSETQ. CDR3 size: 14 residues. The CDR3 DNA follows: TGCGCCAGCAGCCCGGGGAATGGGGCAGATACGCAGTATTTT. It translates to CASSPGNGADTQYF.

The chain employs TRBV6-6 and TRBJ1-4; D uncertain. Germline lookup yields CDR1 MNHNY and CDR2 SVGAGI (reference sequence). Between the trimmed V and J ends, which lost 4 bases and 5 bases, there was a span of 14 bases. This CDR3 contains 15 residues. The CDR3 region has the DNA TGTGCCAGCAGTTTCATCGGGTTCACCAATGAAAAACTGTTTTTT. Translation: CASSFIGFTNEKLFF.

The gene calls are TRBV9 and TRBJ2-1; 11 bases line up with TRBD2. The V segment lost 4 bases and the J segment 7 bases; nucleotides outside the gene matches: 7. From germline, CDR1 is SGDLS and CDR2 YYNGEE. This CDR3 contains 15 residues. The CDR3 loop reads CASSRQTSGMNEQFF. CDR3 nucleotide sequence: TGTGCCAGCAGCCGACAGACTAGCGGGATGAATGAGCAGTTCTTC.

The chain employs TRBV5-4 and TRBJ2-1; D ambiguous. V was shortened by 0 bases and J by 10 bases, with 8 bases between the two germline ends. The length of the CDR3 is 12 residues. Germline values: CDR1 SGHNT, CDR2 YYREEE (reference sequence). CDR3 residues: CASSLDWHEQFF. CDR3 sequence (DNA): TGTGCCAGCAGCTTGGATTGGCACGAGCAGTTCTTC.

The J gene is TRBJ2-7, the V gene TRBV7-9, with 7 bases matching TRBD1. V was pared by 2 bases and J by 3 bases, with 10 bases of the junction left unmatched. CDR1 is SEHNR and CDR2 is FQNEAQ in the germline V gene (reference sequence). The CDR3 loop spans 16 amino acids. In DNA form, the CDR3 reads TGTGCCAGCAGCTTAAGGGGGACAGAGAGTTACTACGAGCAGTACTTC. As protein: CASSLRGTESYYEQYF.

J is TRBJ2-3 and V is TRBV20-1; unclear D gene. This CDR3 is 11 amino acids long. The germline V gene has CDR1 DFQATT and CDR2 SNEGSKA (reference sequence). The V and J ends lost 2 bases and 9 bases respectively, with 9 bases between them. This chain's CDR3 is CSARLVDTQYF. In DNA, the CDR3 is TGCAGTGCTAGACTAGTAGACACGCAGTATTTT.

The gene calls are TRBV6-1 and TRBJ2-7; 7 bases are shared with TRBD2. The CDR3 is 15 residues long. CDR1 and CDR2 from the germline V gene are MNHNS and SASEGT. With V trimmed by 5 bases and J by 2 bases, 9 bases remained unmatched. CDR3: CASSRTSLSPYEQYF. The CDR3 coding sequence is TGTGCCAGCAGTCGGACTAGTCTTAGCCCCTACGAGCAGTACTTC.

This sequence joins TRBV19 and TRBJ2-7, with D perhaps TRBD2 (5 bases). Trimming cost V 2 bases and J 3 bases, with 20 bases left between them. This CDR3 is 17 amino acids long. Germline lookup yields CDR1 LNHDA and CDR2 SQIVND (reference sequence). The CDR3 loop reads CASSIRFGVRRIYEQYF. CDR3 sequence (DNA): TGTGCCAGTAGTATACGATTTGGGGTAAGGAGGATCTACGAGCAGTACTTC.

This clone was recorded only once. In nucleotides, the CDR3 is TGCGCCAGCAGCGGCGGGACAGGGTTTTACGAGCAGTACTTC. Translation gives CASSGGTGFYEQYF. The V call is TRBV5-1, the J call TRBJ2-7; 9 positions agree with TRBD1. Trimming cost V 4 bases and J 4 bases; bases outside gene matches: 6. The CDR3 sequence is 14 residues long. Per germline, CDR1 SGHRS and CDR2 YFSETQ.

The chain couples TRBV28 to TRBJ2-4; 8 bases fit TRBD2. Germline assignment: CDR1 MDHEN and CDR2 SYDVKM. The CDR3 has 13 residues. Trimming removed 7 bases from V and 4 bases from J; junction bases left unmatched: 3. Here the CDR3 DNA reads TGTGCCAGCACCGCGGGAGGAAAAAACATTCAGTACTTC. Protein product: CASTAGGKNIQYF.

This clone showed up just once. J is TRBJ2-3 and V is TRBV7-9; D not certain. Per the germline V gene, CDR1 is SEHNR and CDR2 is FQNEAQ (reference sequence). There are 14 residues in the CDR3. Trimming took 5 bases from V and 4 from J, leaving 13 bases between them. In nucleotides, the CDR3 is TGTGCCAGCAGCCCTTTCCCTAGTTCAGATACGCAGTATTTT. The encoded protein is CASSPFPSSDTQYF.

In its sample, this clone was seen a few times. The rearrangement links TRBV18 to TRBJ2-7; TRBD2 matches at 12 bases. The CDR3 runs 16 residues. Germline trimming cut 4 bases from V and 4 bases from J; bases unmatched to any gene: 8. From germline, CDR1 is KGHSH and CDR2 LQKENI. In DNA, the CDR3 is TGTGCCAGCTCACGACGGACTAGCGGGAATGTATACGAGCAGTACTTC. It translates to CASSRRTSGNVYEQYF.

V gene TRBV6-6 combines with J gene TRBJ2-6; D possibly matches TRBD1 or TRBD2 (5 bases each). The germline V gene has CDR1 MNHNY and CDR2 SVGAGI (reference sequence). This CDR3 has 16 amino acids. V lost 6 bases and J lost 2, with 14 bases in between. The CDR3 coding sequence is TGTGCCAGCAGGGGGGACGCCGGAACTGGGGCCAACGTCCTGACTTTC. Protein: CASRGDAGTGANVLTF.

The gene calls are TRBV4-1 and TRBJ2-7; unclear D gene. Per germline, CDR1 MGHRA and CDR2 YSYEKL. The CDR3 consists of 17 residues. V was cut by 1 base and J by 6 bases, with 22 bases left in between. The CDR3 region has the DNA TGCGCCAGCAGCCAAGTGGTCTCGGTTTTTTTGGCCGCCGAGCAGTACTTC. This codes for CASSQVVSVFLAAEQYF.

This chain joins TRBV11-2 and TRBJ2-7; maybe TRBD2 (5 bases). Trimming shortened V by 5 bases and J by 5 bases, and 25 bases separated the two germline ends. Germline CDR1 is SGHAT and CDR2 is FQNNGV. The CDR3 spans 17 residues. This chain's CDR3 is CASSQMSGRGSSNEQYF. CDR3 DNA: TGTGCCAGCAGCCAGATGTCGGGCCGAGGGAGTAGTAACGAGCAGTACTTC.

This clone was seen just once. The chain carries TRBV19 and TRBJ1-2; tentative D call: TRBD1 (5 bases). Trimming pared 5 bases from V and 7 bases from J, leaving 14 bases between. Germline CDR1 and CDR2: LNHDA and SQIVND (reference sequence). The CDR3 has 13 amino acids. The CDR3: CASSSSYGGGYTF. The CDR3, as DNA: TGTGCCAGTAGTTCGTCGTACGGGGGTGGCTACACCTTC.

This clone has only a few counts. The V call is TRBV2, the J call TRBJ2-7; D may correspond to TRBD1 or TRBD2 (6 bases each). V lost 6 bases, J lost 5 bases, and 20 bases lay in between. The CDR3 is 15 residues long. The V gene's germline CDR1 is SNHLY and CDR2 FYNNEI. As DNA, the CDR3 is TGTGCCAGCAGATGGTGGGGCGGGAAGGGGGACGAGCAGTACTTC. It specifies CASRWWGGKGDEQYF. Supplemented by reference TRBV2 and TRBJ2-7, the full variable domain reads EPEVTQTPSHQVTQMGQEVILRCVPISNHLYFYWYRQILGQKVEFLVSFYNNEISEKSEIFDDQFSVERPDGSNFTLKIRSTKLEDSAMYFCASRWWGGKGDEQYFGPGTRLTVT.

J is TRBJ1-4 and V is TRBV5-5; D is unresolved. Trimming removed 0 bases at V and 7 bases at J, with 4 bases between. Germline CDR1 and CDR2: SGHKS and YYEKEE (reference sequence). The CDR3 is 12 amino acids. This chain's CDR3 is CASSLAAEKLFF. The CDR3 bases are TGTGCCAGCAGCTTGGCTGCTGAAAAACTGTTTTTT.

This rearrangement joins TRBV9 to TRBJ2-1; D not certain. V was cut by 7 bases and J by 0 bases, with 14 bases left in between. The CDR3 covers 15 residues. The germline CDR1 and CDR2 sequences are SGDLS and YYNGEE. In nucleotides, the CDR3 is TGTGCCAGCTCCTCGGGCGGAAGCTCCTACAATGAGCAGTTCTTC. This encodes CASSSGGSSYNEQFF.

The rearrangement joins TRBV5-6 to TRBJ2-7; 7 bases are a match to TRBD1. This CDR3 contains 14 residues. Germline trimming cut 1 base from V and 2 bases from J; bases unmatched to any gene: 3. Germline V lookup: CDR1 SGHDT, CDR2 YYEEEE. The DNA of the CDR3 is TGTGCCAGCAGCTTGACGGACAGGACCTACGAGCAGTACTTC. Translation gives CASSLTDRTYEQYF.

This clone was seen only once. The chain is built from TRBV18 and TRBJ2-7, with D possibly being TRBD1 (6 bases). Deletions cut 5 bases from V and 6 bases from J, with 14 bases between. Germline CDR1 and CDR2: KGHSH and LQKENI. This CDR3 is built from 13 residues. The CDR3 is CASSDYTGSEQYF. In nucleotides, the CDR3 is TGTGCCAGCTCAGACTATACAGGGTCCGAGCAGTACTTC.

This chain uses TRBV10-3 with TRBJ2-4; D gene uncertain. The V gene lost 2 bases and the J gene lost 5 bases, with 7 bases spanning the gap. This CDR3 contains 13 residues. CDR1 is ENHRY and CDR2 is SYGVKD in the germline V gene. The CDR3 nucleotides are TGTGCCATCAGTGAGGCAGGAGAAAACATTCAGTACTTC. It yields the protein CAISEAGENIQYF.